This T cell receptor (beta chain) originates from a study of blood T cell repertoires in COVID-19. The study recruited people aged about 18 to 95 years across 20 to 30 US areas. Categorization into cohorts depended on clinical history that participants reported. The protocol was immunoSEQ multiplex PCR, while the TCRdb copy is restricted to in-frame clones and leaves out a portion. The sample lists around 170,000 clones, approximately 80% occurring once. Per the germline V gene, CDR1 is GTSNPN and CDR2 is SVGIG (reference sequence). Trimming removed 2 bases from V and 13 bases from J; junction bases left unmatched: 8. This CDR3 has 11 amino acids.

The rearrangement links TRBV30 to TRBJ2-7, with 7 bases identical to TRBD1. Sequencing was done on a sample of PBMCs or T cells enriched from blood (not recorded which). This TCR was sampled from a man aged 45-65 years who had recovered from COVID-19. This chain's CDR3 is CAWSHKQGSYF. Written as DNA, the CDR3 is TGTGCCTGGAGTCATAAACAGGGGTCCTACTTC.